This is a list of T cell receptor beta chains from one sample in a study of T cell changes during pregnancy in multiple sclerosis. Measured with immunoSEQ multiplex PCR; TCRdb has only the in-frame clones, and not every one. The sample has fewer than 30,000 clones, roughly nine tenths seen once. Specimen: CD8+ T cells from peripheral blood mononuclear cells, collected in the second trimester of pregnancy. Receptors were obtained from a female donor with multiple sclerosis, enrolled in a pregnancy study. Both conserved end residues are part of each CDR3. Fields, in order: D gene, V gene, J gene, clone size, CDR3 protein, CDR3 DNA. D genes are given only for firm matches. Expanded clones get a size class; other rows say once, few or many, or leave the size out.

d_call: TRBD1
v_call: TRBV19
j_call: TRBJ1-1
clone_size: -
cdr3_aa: CASVTGMNTEAFF
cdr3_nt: TGTGCCAGTGTGACAGGGATGAACACTGAAGCTTTCTTT

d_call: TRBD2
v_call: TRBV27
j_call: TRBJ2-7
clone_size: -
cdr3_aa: CASSTGLAIYEQYF
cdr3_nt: TGTGCCAGCAGTACGGGACTAGCGATTTACGAGCAGTACTTC

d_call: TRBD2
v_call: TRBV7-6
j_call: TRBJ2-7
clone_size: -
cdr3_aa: CASSPGGGSGEQYF
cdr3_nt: TGTGCCAGCAGCCCGGGCGGGGGATCTGGCGAGCAGTACTTC

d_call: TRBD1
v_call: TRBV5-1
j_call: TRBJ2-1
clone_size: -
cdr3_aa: CASSNNRGPYNEQFF
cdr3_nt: TGCGCCAGCAGCAATAACAGGGGGCCCTACAATGAGCAGTTCTTC

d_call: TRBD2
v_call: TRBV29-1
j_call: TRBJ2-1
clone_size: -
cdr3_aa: CSVEGSPGLASYNEQFF
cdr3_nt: TGCAGCGTTGAGGGGTCACCGGGACTAGCCTCCTACAATGAGCAGTTCTTC

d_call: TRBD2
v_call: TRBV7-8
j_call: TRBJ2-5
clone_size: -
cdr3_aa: CASTLIAGGQETQYF
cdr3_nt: TGTGCCAGCACCTTAATAGCGGGAGGCCAAGAGACCCAGTACTTC

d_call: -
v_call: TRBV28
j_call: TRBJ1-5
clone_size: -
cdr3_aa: CASSSRTSRNQPQHF
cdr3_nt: TGTGCCAGCAGTTCTCGGACATCTCGCAATCAGCCCCAGCATTTT

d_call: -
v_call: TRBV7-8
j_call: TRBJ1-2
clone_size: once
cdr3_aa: CASSLGGSYGYTF
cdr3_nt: TGTGCCAGCAGCTTAGGGGGCTCATATGGCTACACCTTC

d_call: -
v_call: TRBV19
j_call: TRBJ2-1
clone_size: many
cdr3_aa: CASSIDDAGSSYNEQFF
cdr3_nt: TGTGCCAGTAGTATAGATGACGCCGGGTCCTCCTACAATGAGCAGTTCTTC

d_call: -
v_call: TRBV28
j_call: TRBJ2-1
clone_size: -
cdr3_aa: CASSFSGSEQFF
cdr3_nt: TGTGCCAGCAGTTTTTCTGGGAGTGAGCAGTTCTTC

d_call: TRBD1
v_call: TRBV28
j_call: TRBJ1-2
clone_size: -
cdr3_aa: CASSHHPGGGYGYTF
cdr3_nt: TGTGCCAGCAGCCATCACCCAGGGGGCGGCTATGGCTACACCTTC

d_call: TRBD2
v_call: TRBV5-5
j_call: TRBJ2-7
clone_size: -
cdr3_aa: CASSLATSGSRYEQYF
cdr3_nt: TGTGCCAGCAGCTTGGCCACTAGCGGGAGCCGCTACGAGCAGTACTTC

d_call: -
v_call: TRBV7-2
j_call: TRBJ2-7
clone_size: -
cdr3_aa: CASSLVGQGTYEQYF
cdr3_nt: TGTGCCAGCAGCTTAGTTGGGCAGGGGACCTACGAGCAGTACTTC

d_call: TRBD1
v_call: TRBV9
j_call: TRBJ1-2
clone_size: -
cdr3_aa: CASGQAYGYTF
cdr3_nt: TGTGCCAGCGGACAGGCTTACGGCTACACCTTC

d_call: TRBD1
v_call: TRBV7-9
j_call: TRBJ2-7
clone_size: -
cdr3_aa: CATMTGSSYEQYF
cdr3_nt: TGTGCCACCATGACAGGGAGCTCCTACGAGCAGTACTTC

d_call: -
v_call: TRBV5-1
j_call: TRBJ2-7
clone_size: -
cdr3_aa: CASSLEVVQGYEQYF
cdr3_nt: TGCGCCAGCAGCTTGGAAGTAGTACAGGGCTACGAGCAGTACTTC

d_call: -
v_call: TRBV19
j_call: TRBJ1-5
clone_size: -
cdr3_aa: CAIRGEGEGQPQHF
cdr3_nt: TGTGCCATACGCGGGGAAGGGGAAGGGCAGCCCCAGCATTTT